This paragraph reports one T cell receptor (beta chain). Preparation of the TCRbeta library was carried out with unique molecular identifiers. TCRdb fed the PCR reads into MiXCR, producing one record per CDR3 protein. There are 440,000 or so distinct CDR3 sequences in the sample; roughly 10% occur only once, and roughly 6% lies in the top ten. This CDR3 has 13 residues. Trimming removed 0 bases from V and 5 bases from J, with 8 bases in between. The germline CDR1 and CDR2 sequences are ENHRY and SYGVKD. The record originates from a study of T-cell reconstitution after alpha-beta-depleted transplantation in children.

The rearrangement links TRBV10-3 to TRBJ2-7; D gene uncertain. This receptor was taken from a human donor who donated a stem cell graft to a child with acute myeloid leukemia. The material was PBMCs from the stem cell graft donor, obtained from the stem cell graft. The CDR3 protein is CAISESIWNEQYF. The CDR3 DNA is TGTGCCATCAGTGAGTCCATTTGGAACGAGCAGTACTTC.